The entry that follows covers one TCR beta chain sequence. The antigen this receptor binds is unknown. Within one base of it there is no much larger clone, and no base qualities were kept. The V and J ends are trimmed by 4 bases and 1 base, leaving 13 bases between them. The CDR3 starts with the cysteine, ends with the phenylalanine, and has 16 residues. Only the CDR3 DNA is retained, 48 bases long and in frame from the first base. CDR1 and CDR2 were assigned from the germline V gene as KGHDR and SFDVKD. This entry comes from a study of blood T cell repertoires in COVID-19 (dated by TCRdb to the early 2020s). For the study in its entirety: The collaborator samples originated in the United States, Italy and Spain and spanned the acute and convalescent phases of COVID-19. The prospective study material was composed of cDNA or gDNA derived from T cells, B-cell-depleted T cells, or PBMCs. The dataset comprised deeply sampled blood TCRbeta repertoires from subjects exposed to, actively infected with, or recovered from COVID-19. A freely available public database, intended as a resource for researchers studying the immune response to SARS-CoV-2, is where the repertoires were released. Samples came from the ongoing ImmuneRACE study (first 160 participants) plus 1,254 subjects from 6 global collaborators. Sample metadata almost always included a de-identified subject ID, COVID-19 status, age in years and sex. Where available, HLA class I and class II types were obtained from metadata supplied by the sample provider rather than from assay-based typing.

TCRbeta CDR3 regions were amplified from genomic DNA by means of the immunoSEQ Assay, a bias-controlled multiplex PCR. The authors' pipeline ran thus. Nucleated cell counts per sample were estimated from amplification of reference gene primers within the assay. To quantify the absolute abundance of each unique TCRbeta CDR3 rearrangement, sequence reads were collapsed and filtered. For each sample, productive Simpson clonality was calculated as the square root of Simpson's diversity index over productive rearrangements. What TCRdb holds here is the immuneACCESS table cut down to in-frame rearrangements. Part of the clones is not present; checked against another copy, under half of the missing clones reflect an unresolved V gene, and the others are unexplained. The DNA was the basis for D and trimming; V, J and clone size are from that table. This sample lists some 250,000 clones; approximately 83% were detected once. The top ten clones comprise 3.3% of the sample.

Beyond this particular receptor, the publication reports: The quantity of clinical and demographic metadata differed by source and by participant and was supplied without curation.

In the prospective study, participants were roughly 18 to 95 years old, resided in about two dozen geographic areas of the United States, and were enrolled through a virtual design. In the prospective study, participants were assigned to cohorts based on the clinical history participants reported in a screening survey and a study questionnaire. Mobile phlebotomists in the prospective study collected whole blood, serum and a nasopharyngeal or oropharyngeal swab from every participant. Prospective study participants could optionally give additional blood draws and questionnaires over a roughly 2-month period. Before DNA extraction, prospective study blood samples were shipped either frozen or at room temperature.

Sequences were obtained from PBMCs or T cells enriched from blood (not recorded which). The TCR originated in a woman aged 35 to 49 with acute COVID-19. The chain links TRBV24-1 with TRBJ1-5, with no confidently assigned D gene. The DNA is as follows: TGTGCCACCAGTGACAGAGGGAGGGAGAGCAATCAGCCCCAGCATTTT. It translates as CATSDRGRESNQPQHF.